Shown below are 10 T cell receptor beta chains from a single sample sequenced in a study of T cells after yellow fever vaccination. Using its own MiXCR run on the 5' RACE reads, TCRdb lists one record per CDR3 protein. The table includes a few hundred thousand distinct CDR3 sequences, under 9% detected once. Sequencing was performed on CD4+ T cells sorted from PBMCs, taken 5 days after the yellow fever booster vaccination. These TCRs come from a man younger than 35 who received the YFV17D yellow fever vaccine.

V is TRBV30 and J is TRBJ2-4, with D possibly matching TRBD1 (7 bases). CDR1 and CDR2 from the germline V gene are GTSNPN and SVGIG (reference sequence). With 8 bases removed from V and 1 base from J, the gap between germline ends came to 12 bases. The CDR3 is 13 amino acids. The CDR3 nucleotides read TGTGCCATGGAGGGGGCGGCCAAAAACATTCAGTACTTC. It translates to CAMEGAAKNIQYF. Together with reference TRBV30 and TRBJ2-4, the CDR3 gives the full variable domain: SQTIHQWPATLVQPVGSPLSLECTVEGTSNPNLYWYRQAAGRGLQLLFYSVGIGQISSEVPQNLSASRPQDRQFILSSKKLLLSDSGFYLCAMEGAAKNIQYFGAGTRLSVL.

J is TRBJ2-3 and V is TRBV6-5, with D maybe TRBD2 (6 bases). The length of the CDR3 is 15 residues. Per germline, CDR1 MNHEY and CDR2 SVGAGI. V was cut by 6 bases and J by 2 bases, with 15 bases left in between. CDR3 loop: CASSRFGTLTDTQYF. The CDR3 nucleotides read TGTGCCAGCAGCAGATTCGGGACTCTCACAGATACGCAGTATTTT.

This sequence joins TRBV3-1 and TRBJ2-2; the match to TRBD2 covers 14 bases. From germline, CDR1 is LGHDT and CDR2 YNNKEL (reference sequence). CDR3 length equals 18 residues. V was clipped by 4 bases and J by 3 bases; unmatched bases: 7. The CDR3 bases are TGTGCCAGCAGCCCCCAGGGACTAGCGGGGGCATACACCGGGGAGCTGTTTTTT. Protein sequence: CASSPQGLAGAYTGELFF.

The CDR3 DNA sequence: TGTGCCAGCAGCAAAGAAAAGGCGGACAGGAAATCGGAGCAGTACGTC. Protein sequence: CASSKEKADRKSEQYV. The chain joins TRBV21-1 to TRBJ2-7; the table's D gene call, TRBD1, was not cross checked with the DNA. TRBV21-1 is a recognized pseudogene. The CDR3 totals 16 residues.

This clonotype has only a few counts. The chain employs TRBV4-3 and TRBJ2-3; 9 bases are a match to TRBD2. Trimming took 1 base from V and 6 from J; bases not matched to a gene: 8. There are 16 residues in the CDR3. Per germline, CDR1 LGHNA and CDR2 YSLEER. CDR3 bases: TGCGCCAGCAGCCAAGGTCCTAGCGGGGCGGGGGATACGCAGTATTTT. Residues: CASSQGPSGAGDTQYF.

This clonotype was seen at least ten times. The V and J genes are TRBV19 and TRBJ2-2, with a tentative D call TRBD1 (5 bases). Germline CDR1 LNHDA, CDR2 SQIVND (reference sequence). This CDR3 spans 20 amino acids. Trimming removed 5 bases from V and 2 bases from J, with 27 bases in between. As DNA, the CDR3 is TGTGCCAGTAGTCCCCCTCTGGGCCTAGGCCTAAGGGGTAACACCGGGGAGCTGTTTTTT. Amino acids: CASSPPLGLGLRGNTGELFF. The whole variable domain, remainder taken from reference TRBV19 and TRBJ2-2, is DGGITQSPKYLFRKEGQNVTLSCEQNLNHDAMYWYRQDPGQGLRLIYYSQIVNDFQKGDIAEGYSVSREKKESFPLTVTSAQKNPTAFYLCASSPPLGLGLRGNTGELFFGEGSRLTVL.

This chain connects TRBV3-1 to TRBJ1-1, with a weak D call TRBD1 (5 bases). Germline V gene lookup returns CDR1 LGHDT and CDR2 YNNKEL (reference sequence). V gave up 0 bases and J gave up 5 bases, with 13 bases separating them. There are 15 residues in the CDR3. The CDR3: CASSQDHGGGTEAFF. The CDR3 DNA is TGTGCCAGCAGCCAAGATCACGGGGGTGGGACTGAAGCTTTCTTT.

About this clonotype: A read error may account for a junction end that differs from germline. The J gene is TRBJ1-2, the V gene TRBV6-5; D ambiguous. CDR1 MNHEY and CDR2 SVGAGI come from the germline V gene. The CDR3 consists of 14 residues. CDR3 in amino acids: CASSSLPGIGRLNF. The CDR3 DNA is TGTGCCAGCAGTTCACTTCCGGGGATTGGACGACTAAACTTC.

V is TRBV20-1 and J is TRBJ2-3, with 7 bases matching TRBD2. V gave up 6 bases and J gave up 1 base; unmatched junction bases: 4. CDR1 and CDR2 from the germline V gene are DFQATT and SNEGSKA (reference sequence). This CDR3 is 13 amino acids long. The CDR3 protein is CSAWDYGTDTQYF. The CDR3 DNA is TGCAGTGCCTGGGACTACGGCACAGATACGCAGTATTTT.

This clonotype has a handful of counts. The rearrangement joins TRBV18 to TRBJ1-2; D gene unclear. V dropped 1 base and J dropped 1 base, with 10 bases sitting between them. The CDR3 has 15 amino acids. Germline CDR1 KGHSH, CDR2 LQKENI. CDR3 residues: CASSPREVFNYGYTF. The CDR3, as DNA: TGTGCCAGCTCACCACGAGAAGTGTTTAACTATGGCTACACCTTC. Based on the CDR3 plus reference TRBV18 and TRBJ1-2, the full variable domain is NAGVMQNPRHLVRRRGQEARLRCSPMKGHSHVYWYRQLPEEGLKFMVYLQKENIIDESGMPKERFSAEFPKEGPSILRIQQVVRGDSAAYFCASSPREVFNYGYTFGSGTRLTVV.